The 4 T cell receptor beta chains below all came from one sample that was sequenced in a study of cytomegalovirus exposure and HLA in healthy donors. PCR used 60 Vbeta primers and 13 Jbeta primers. Sequencing was performed with immunoSEQ multiplex PCR; in TCRdb, only in-frame clones are kept and a portion is missing. The table includes 150,000 to 200,000 clones, approximately 59% detected once. The specimen was PBMCs. Receptor source: a man aged 40-55 years in good health and CMV-seronegative.

The chain links TRBV11-1 to TRBJ2-7; D might be TRBD2 (6 bases). CDR3 size: 13 residues. Trimming cost V 5 bases and J 0 bases, with 8 bases left between them. CDR1 and CDR2 from the germline V gene are SGHAT and FQDESV (reference sequence). DNA for the CDR3: TGTGCCAGCAGCCGGGGGACCTCCTACGAGCAGTACTTC. This sequence encodes CASSRGTSYEQYF.

V and J are TRBV2 and TRBJ2-7; 8 positions agree with TRBD2. In germline, CDR1 is SNHLY, CDR2 FYNNEI. The CDR3 runs to 17 residues. V dropped 6 bases and J dropped 2; count of bases not matched to a gene: 15. CDR3 loop: CASRGLVSGRGTYEQYF. The CDR3 DNA follows: TGTGCCAGCAGAGGGCTTGTAAGCGGGAGAGGCACCTACGAGCAGTACTTC.

The chain couples TRBV7-9 to TRBJ2-5, with 7 nucleotides matching TRBD1. The germline V gene encodes CDR1 SEHNR and CDR2 FQNEAQ (reference sequence). The CDR3 extends over 14 amino acids. V lost 6 bases and J lost 5; bases outside the gene matches: 9. CDR3 in amino acids: CASRRQGGRETQYF. For the CDR3, the DNA is TGTGCCAGCAGGAGACAGGGTGGAAGGGAGACCCAGTACTTC.

The table lists this clone with a few counts. This chain uses TRBV19 with TRBJ2-7; D is possibly TRBD2 (5 bases). This CDR3 region has 12 residues. Germline-derived CDR1 and CDR2 are LNHDA and SQIVND (reference sequence). Trimming cost V 3 bases and J 2 bases, with 5 bases left between them. The CDR3 here is CASSIGAYEQYF. Written as DNA, the CDR3 is TGTGCCAGTAGTATCGGGGCCTACGAGCAGTACTTC.